This TCR beta chain was captured by sequencing in a study of shared clonotypes between healthy human individuals. Worth noting for this clone: Its antigen is still unknown.

Overall study results and limits: Relative to clonotypes present in all four donors, those not shared had lower generation probabilities. Sampling covered blood only; tissue repertoires likely differ. Though the depth was large, rarefaction showed that sorted-subset sequencing was incomplete.

Germline CDR1 is SGDLS and CDR2 is YYNGEE. The CDR3 covers 16 residues. V lost 3 bases to trimming and J lost 0 bases, with 10 bases between them. CD4+ cells underwent separation, giving CD45RA+ naive and CD45RA-negative memory subsets. Profiled with immunoSEQ multiplex PCR; TCRdb holds only in-frame clones, not every one. The sample gives about 1 million clones, about 75% of which show up once; approximately 1.5% is in the top ten. The chain carries TRBV9 and TRBJ2-6; D ambiguous. This TCR was recovered from a man aged 18 to 30 in good health. The specimen was memory CD4+ T cells sorted from blood. Subset here: CD45RA-negative fraction. The CDR3 spells CASSATASSGANVLTF. CDR3 coding DNA: TGTGCCAGCAGCGCTACGGCGAGCTCTGGGGCCAACGTCCTGACTTTC.